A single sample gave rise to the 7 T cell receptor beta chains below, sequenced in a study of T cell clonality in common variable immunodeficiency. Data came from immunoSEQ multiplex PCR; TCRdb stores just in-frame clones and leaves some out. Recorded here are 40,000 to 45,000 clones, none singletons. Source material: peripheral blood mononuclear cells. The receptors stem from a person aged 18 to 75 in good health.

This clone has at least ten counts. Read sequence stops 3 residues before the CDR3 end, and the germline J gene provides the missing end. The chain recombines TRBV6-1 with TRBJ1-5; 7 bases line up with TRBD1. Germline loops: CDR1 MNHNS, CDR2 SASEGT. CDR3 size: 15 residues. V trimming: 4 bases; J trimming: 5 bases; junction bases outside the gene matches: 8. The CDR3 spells CASSGPRQGYQPQHF. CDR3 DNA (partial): TGTGCCAGCAGTGGCCCTCGACAGGGCTATCAGCCC.

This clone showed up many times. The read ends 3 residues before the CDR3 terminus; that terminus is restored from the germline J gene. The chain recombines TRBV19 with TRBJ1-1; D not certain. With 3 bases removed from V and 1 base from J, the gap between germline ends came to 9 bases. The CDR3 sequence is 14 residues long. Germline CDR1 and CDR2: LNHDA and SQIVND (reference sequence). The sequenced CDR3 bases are TGTGCCAGTAGTATTGCGGGCGGGAACACTGAA. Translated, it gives CASSIAGGNTE. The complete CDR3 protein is CASSIAGGNTEAFF. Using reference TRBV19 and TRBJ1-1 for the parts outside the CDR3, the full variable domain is DGGITQSPKYLFRKEGQNVTLSCEQNLNHDAMYWYRQDPGQGLRLIYYSQIVNDFQKGDIAEGYSVSREKKESFPLTVTSAQKNPTAFYLCASSIAGGNTEAFFGQGTRLTVV.

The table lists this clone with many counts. This CDR3 reads CASSGLNYGYTF. CDR3 bases read: TGTGCCAGCAGCGGGCTTAACTATGGC. The chain links TRBV7-9 to TRBJ1-2; the D is unclear. The read ends 3 residues before the CDR3 terminus; that terminus is restored from the germline J gene. Looked up from germline, CDR1 is SEHNR and CDR2 is FQNEAQ (reference sequence). This CDR3 region has 12 residues. V was pared by 5 bases and J by 1 base, with 5 bases between.

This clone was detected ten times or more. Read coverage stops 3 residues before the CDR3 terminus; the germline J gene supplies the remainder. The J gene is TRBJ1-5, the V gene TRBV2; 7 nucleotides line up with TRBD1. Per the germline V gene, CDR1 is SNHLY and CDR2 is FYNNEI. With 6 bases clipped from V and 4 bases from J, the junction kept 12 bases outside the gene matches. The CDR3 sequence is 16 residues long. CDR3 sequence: CASSALSGQANQPQHF. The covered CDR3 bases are TGTGCCAGCAGCGCACTAAGTGGACAGGCGAATCAGCCC. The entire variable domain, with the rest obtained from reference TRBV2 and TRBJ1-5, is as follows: EPEVTQTPSHQVTQMGQEVILRCVPISNHLYFYWYRQILGQKVEFLVSFYNNEISEKSEIFDDQFSVERPDGSNFTLKIRSTKLEDSAMYFCASSALSGQANQPQHFGDGTRLSIL.

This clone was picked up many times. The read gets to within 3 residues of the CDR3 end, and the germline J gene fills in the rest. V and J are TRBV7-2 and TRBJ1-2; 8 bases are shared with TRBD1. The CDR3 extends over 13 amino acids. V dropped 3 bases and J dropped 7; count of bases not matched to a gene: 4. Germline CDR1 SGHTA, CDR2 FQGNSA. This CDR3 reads CASSLTGDGGYTF. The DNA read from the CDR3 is TGTGCCAGCAGCTTGACAGGGGATGGTGGC.

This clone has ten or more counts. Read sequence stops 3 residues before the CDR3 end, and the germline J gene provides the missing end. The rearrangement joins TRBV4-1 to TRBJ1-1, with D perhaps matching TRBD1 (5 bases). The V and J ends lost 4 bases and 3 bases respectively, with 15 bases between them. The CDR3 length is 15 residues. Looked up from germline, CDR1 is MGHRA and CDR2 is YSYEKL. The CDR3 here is CASSPRGGMDTEAFF. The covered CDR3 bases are TGCGCCAGCAGCCCCCGGGGGGGGATGGACACTGAA.

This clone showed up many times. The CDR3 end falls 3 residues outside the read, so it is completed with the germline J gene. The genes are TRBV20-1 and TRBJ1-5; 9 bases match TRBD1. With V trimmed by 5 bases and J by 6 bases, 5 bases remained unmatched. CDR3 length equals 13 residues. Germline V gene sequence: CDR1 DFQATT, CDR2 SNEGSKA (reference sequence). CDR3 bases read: TGCAGTGCTCGTGGACAGGGGCGTCAGCCC. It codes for CSARGQGRQP. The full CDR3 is CSARGQGRQPQHF.